This T cell receptor beta chain was captured in a study of early T cells in non-severe SARS-CoV-2 infection. In the study overall: Sequencing targeted bulk RNA from unsorted whole blood, leaving chains unpaired.

TCRdb ran MiXCR on the 5' RACE reads and lists one entry per CDR3 protein. The sample includes about 80,000 distinct CDR3 sequences, roughly 5.7% of them seen just once. General observations from the study: There was a bias toward anti-spike CD8 responses in VDJdb matching, which missed private and CD4 specificities.

This clonotype was counted only a few times. Antigen unknown. This CDR3 region has 14 residues. The ends were cut back, 1 base at V and 3 bases at J, with 8 bases in the middle. The germline V gene encodes CDR1 SGHVS and CDR2 FQNEAQ. This sequence joins TRBV7-8 and TRBJ2-3; D is uncertain. This TCR came from an adult who was a healthcare worker with PCR-confirmed SARS-CoV-2 infection or an uninfected control (not recorded which). Material for sequencing was whole blood. The CDR3 bases are TGTGCCAGCAGCTTAGGTTTTGGGACAGATACGCAGTATTTT. Amino acids: CASSLGFGTDTQYF.